This T cell receptor beta chain was obtained from a study of shared clonotypes between healthy human individuals. Overall study results and limits: Measured sharing among donors was expected to vary with sequencing depth.

The assay was immunoSEQ multiplex PCR, and TCRdb's table has in-frame clones only and misses some. The table lists some 550,000 clones, roughly 97% of them singletons. Nashville, Tennessee was home to all donors, who were Caucasian adults. CDR3 length: 17 residues. Germline V gene data show CDR1 as SGHAT and CDR2 as FQNNGV. The ends were cut back, 5 bases at V and 0 bases at J, with 17 bases in the middle. As to this clone: Its specificity is not known.

What was sequenced was naive CD4+ T cells sorted from blood. Sample subset: CD45RA+ positively selected. This TCR came from a woman in her twenties or thirties in good health. V is TRBV11-2 and J is TRBJ1-5; TRBD1 is a possible D gene (6 bases). Here the CDR3 reads CASSQAPTGTSNQPQHF. The DNA of the CDR3 is TGTGCCAGCAGCCAAGCCCCTACAGGGACTAGCAATCAGCCCCAGCATTTT.